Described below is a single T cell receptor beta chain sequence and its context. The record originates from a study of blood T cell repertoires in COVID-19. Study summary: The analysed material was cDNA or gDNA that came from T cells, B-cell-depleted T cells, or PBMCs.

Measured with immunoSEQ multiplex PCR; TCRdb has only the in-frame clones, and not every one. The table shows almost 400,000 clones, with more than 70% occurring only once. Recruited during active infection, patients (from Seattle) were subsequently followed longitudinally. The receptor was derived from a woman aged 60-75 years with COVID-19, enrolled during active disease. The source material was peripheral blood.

This CDR3 is CASSLASGDLREQYF. For the CDR3, the DNA is TGTGCCAGCAGCCTGGCTAGCGGGGACCTTAGAGAGCAGTACTTC. This chain uses TRBV4-2 with TRBJ2-7; 9 positions match TRBD2. J gave up 7 bases and V 4 bases, and 11 bases lay outside the gene matches. The CDR3 consists of 15 residues. CDR1 is LGHNA, CDR2 YNFKEQ, per germline.